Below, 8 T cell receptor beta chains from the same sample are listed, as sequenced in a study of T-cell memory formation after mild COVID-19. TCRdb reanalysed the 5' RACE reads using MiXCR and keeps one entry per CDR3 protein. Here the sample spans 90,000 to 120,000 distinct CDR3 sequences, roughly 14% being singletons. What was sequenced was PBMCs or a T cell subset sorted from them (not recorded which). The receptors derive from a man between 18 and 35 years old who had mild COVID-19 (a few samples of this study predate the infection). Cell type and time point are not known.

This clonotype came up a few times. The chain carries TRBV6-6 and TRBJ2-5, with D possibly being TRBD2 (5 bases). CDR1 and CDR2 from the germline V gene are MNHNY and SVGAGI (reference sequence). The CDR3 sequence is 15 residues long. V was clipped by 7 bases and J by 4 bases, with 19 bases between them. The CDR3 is CASTKEVWVVETQYF. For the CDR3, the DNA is TGTGCCAGCACTAAGGAGGTCTGGGTCGTAGAGACCCAGTACTTC.

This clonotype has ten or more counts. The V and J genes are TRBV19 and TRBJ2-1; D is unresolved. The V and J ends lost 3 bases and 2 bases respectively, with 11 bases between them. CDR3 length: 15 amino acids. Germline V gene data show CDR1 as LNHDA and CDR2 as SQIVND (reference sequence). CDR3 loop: CASSISGSTYNEQFF. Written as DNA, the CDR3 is TGTGCCAGTAGTATCTCAGGTTCTACCTACAATGAGCAGTTCTTC.

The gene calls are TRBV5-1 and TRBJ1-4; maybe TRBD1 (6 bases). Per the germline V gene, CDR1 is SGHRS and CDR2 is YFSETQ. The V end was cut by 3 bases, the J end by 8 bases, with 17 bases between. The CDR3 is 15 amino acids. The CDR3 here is CASSSVQGPREKLFF. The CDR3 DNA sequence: TGCGCCAGCAGCTCGGTACAGGGCCCGCGAGAAAAACTGTTTTTT.

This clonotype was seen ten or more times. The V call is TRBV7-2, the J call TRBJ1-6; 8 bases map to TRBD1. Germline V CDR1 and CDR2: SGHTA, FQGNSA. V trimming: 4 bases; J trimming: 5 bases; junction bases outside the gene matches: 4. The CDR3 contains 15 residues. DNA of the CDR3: TGTGCCAGCAGCTGGGGACAGGCCGATAATTCACCCCTCCACTTT. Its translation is CASSWGQADNSPLHF. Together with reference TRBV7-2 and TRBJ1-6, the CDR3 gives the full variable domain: GAGVSQSPSNKVTEKGKDVELRCDPISGHTALYWYRQSLGQGLEFLIYFQGNSAPDKSGLPSDRFSAERTGGSVSTLTIQRTQQEDSAVYLCASSWGQADNSPLHFGNGTRLTVT.

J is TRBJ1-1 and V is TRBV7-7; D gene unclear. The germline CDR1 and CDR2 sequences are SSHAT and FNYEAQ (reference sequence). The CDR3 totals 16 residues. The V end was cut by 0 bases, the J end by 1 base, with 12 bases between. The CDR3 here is CASSLAGPGSNTEAFF. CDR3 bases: TGTGCCAGCAGCTTAGCGGGCCCTGGGTCGAACACTGAAGCTTTCTTT.

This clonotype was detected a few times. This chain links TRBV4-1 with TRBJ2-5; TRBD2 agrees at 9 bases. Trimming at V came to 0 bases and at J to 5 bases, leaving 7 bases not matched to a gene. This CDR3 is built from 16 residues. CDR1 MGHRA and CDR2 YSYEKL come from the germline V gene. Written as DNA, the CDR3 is TGCGCCAGCAGCCAAGATGAGCGGGGGGCGTGGGAGACCCAGTACTTC. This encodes CASSQDERGAWETQYF.

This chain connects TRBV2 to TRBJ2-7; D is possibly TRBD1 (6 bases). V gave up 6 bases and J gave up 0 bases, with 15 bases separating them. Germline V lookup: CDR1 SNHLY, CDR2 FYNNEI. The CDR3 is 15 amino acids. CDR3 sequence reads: CASRSTGKPSYEQYF. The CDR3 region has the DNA TGTGCCAGCAGATCGACAGGAAAACCCTCCTACGAGCAGTACTTC.

Here the CDR3 reads CASSLSPPRAADTQYF. The CDR3 DNA sequence: TGTGCCAGCAGTTTATCCCCCCCCCGCGCGGCAGATACGCAGTATTTT. The chain combines TRBV27 with TRBJ2-3, with D unresolved. Deletions cut 0 bases from V and 4 bases from J, with 14 bases between. The V gene's germline CDR1 is MNHEY and CDR2 SMNVEV (reference sequence). This CDR3 spans 16 amino acids.